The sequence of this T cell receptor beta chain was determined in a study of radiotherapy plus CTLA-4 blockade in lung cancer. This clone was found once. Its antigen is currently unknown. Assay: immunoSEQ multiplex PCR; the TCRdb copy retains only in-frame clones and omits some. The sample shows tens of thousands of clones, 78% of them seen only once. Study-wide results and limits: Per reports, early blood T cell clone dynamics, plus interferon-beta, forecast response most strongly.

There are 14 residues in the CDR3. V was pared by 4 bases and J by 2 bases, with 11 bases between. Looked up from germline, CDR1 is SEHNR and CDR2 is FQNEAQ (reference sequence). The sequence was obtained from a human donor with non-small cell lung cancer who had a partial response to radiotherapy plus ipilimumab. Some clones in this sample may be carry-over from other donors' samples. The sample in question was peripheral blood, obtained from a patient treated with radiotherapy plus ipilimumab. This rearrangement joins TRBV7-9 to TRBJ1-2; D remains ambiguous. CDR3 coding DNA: TGTGCCAGCAGCTCCCTGAGGGCCAACTATGGCTACACCTTC. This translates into CASSSLRANYGYTF.